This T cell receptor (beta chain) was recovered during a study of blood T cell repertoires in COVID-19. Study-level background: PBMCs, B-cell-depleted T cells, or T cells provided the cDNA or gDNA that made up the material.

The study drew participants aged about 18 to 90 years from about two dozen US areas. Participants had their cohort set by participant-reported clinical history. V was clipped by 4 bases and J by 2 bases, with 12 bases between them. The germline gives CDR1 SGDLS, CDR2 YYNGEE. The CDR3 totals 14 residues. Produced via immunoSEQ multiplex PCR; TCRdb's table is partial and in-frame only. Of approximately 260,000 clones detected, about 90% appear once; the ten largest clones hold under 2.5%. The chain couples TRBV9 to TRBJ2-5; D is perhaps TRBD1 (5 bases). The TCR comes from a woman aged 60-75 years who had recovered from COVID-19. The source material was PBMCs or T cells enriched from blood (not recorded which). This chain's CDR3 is CASSLPDSQETQYF. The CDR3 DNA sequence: TGTGCCAGCAGCCTTCCCGACAGTCAAGAGACCCAGTACTTC.